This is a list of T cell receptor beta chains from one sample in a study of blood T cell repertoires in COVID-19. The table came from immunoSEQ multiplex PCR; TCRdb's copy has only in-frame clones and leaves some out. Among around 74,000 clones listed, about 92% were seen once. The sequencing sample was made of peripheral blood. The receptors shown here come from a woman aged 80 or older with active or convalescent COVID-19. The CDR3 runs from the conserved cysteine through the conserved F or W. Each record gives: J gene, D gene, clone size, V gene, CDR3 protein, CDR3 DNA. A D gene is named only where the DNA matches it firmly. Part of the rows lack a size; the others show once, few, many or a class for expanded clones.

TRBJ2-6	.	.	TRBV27	CASSLTRVSGANVLTF	TGTGCCAGCAGTTTAACCAGGGTCTCGGGGGCCAACGTCCTGACTTTC
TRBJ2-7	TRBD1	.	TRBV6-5	CASSYTGTGYYEQYF	TGTGCCAGCAGTTACACCGGGACAGGCTATTACGAGCAGTACTTC
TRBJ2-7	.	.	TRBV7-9	CASSLSSYEQYF	TGTGCCAGCAGCCTCAGCTCCTACGAGCAGTACTTC
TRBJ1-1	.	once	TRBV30	CACSSGSEAFF	TGTGCCTGCTCTTCGGGGTCTGAAGCTTTCTTT
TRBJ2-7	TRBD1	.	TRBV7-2	CASSFGTGAYEQYF	TGTGCCAGCAGCTTCGGGACAGGGGCGTACGAGCAGTACTTC
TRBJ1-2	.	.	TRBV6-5	CASSYSRGAGYTF	TGTGCCAGCAGTTACTCTCGAGGCGCTGGCTACACCTTC
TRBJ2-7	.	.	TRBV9	CASSVVAGSYEQYF	TGTGCCAGCAGCGTAGTAGCCGGCTCCTACGAGCAGTACTTC
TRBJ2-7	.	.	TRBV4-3	CASSQDLGVGIYEQYF	TGCGCCAGCAGCCAAGATCTCGGGGTAGGGATCTACGAGCAGTACTTC
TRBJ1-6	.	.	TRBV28	CARGPGASSYNSPLHF	TGTGCCAGGGGACCAGGGGCGAGCTCCTATAATTCACCCCTCCACTTT
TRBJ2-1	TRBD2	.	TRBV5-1	CASSVGTSGGNEQFF	TGCGCCAGCAGCGTAGGGACTAGCGGGGGCAATGAGCAGTTCTTC
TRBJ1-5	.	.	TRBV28	CASTPAGNQPQHF	TGTGCCAGCACGCCAGCGGGTAATCAGCCCCAGCATTTT
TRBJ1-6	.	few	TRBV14	CASSLGLNSPLHF	TGTGCCAGCAGCCTGGGGCTTAATTCACCCCTCCACTTT
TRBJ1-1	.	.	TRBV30	CAWSVNLNTEAFF	TGTGCCTGGAGTGTTAATTTGAACACTGAAGCTTTCTTT
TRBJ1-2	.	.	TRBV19	CASSISGNNYGYTF	TGTGCCAGTAGTATCTCAGGGAATAACTATGGCTACACCTTC
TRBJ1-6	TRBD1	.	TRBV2	CAKTEDRGPRALHF	TGTGCCAAGACAGAAGACAGGGGGCCTCGGGCCCTCCACTTT
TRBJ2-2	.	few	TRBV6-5	CASSYSYGAGELFF	TGTGCCAGCAGTTACTCGTATGGAGCCGGGGAGCTGTTTTTT
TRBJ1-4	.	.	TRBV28	CASSFVATNEKLFF	TGTGCCAGCAGTTTCGTAGCAACTAATGAAAAACTGTTTTTT
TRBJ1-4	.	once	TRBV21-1	CASSKWEAATNEKLFF	TGTGCCAGCAGCAAATGGGAGGCGGCAACTAATGAAAAACTGTTTTTT
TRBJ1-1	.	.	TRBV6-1	CASSESRRNTEAFF	TGTGCCAGCAGTGAGAGCAGGCGGAACACTGAAGCTTTCTTT
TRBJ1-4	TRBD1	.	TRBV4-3	CASSVGQGREKLFF	TGCGCCAGCAGCGTTGGACAGGGACGTGAAAAACTGTTTTTT
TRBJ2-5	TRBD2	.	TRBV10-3	CAISDGGGVLETQYF	TGTGCCATCAGTGACGGCGGGGGGGTACTGGAGACCCAGTACTTC
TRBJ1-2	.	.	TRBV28	CASSSTSGASNYGYTF	TGTGCCAGCAGTTCTACCTCAGGGGCCTCTAACTATGGCTACACCTTC
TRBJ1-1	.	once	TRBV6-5	CASRPRQINTEAFF	TGTGCCAGCAGACCCAGACAGATTAACACTGAAGCTTTCTTT
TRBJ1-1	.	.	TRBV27	CASSSLNLQGGTEAFF	TGTGCCAGCAGTTCCTTAAACCTACAGGGTGGAACTGAAGCTTTCTTT
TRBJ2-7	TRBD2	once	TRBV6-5	CASRSPGRGSYEQYF	TGTGCCAGCAGATCTCCCGGGAGGGGGTCCTACGAGCAGTACTTC
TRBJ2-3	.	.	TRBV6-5	CASRRGPETDTQYF	TGTGCCAGCAGGCGGGGCCCGGAGACAGATACGCAGTATTTT
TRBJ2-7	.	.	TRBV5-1	CASRELGDEQYF	TGCGCCAGCAGAGAACTCGGGGACGAGCAGTACTTC
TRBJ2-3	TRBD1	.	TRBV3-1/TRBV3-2	CASSGQGRTDTQYF	TGTGCCAGCTCGGGACAGGGAAGGACAGATACGCAGTATTTT
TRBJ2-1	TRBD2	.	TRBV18	CASSVAGGPYNEQFF	TGTGCCAGCTCGGTAGCGGGGGGGCCCTACAATGAGCAGTTCTTC
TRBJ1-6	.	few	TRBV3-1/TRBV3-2	CASRPLGGKDNSPLHF	TGTGCCAGCAGACCCTTGGGGGGTAAGGATAATTCACCCCTCCACTTT
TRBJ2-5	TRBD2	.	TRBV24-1	CATSDPQGLAGAPGETQYF	TGTGCCACCAGTGATCCCCAGGGACTAGCGGGGGCCCCAGGGGAGACCCAGTACTTC
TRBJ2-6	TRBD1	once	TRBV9	CASSPRGQNSGANVLTF	TGTGCCAGCAGCCCCAGGGGGCAGAACTCTGGGGCCAACGTCCTGACTTTC
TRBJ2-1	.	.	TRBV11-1	CASSSSGHRRNEQFF	TGTGCCAGCAGTTCCTCCGGACACCGACGGAATGAGCAGTTCTTC
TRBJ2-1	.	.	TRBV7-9	CASRPTAGTYEQFF	TGTGCCAGCAGACCTACCGCCGGGACATATGAGCAGTTCTTC
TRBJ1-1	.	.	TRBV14	CASSQDWGGVNTEAFF	TGTGCCAGCAGCCAAGATTGGGGGGGCGTAAACACTGAAGCTTTCTTT
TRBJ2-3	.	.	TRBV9	CASSVGGRVDTQYF	TGTGCCAGCAGCGTAGGAGGGCGAGTGGATACGCAGTATTTT
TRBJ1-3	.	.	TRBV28	CASSFSHKSSGNTIYF	TGTGCCAGCAGTTTTTCGCACAAAAGCTCTGGAAACACCATATATTTT
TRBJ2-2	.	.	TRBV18	CASSLSSTGELFF	TGTGCCAGCTCACTTTCTTCGACCGGGGAGCTGTTTTTT
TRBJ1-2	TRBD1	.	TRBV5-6	CASSPGQGAGGYTF	TGTGCCAGCAGCCCGGGACAGGGGGCGGGAGGCTACACCTTC
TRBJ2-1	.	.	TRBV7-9	CASSLGAGQFF	TGTGCCAGCAGCTTAGGTGCGGGTCAGTTCTTC
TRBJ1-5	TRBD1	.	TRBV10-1	CASSDRDRVTQPQHF	TGCGCCAGCAGTGACCGGGACAGGGTGACGCAGCCCCAGCATTTT
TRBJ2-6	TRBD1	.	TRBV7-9	CASSDRRTGAFGANVLTF	TGTGCCAGCAGCGACCGGCGGACAGGGGCCTTCGGGGCCAACGTCCTGACTTTC
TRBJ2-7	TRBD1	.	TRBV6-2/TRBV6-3	CASSYSPGQGRYEQYF	TGTGCCAGCAGTTACTCCCCGGGACAGGGAAGGTACGAGCAGTACTTC
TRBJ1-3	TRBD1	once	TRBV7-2	CASSLYSTGARGNTIYF	TGTGCCAGCAGCTTATATTCCACAGGGGCTCGTGGAAACACCATATATTTT
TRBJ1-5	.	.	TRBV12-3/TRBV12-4	CASTQVGGQPQHF	TGTGCCAGCACCCAGGTGGGGGGGCAGCCCCAGCATTTT
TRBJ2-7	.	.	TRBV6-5	CASSYSGQGSYEQYF	TGTGCCAGCAGTTACTCGGGGCAGGGATCCTACGAGCAGTACTTC
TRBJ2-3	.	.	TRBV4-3	CASSQGGVGDTQYF	TGCGCCAGCAGCCAAGGGGGAGTAGGAGATACGCAGTATTTT
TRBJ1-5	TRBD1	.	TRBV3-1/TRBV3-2	CASSEGGADWDQPQHF	TGTGCCAGCTCTGAAGGGGGCGCCGATTGGGACCAGCCCCAGCATTTT
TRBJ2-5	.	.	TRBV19	CASSPRPQGETQYF	TGTGCCAGTAGCCCCCGTCCCCAGGGGGAGACCCAGTACTTC
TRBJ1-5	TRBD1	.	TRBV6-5	CASSPPGTGNQPQHF	TGTGCCAGCAGCCCCCCTGGGACAGGCAATCAGCCCCAGCATTTT
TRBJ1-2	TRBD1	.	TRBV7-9	CASSPQGLDYGYTF	TGTGCCAGCAGCCCACAGGGGCTGGACTATGGCTACACCTTC
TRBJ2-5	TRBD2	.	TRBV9	CASSVRIAGVETQYF	TGTGCCAGCAGCGTACGAATAGCGGGGGTGGAGACCCAGTACTTC
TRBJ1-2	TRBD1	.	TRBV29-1	CSATQTGDNYGYTF	TGCAGCGCCACGCAGACAGGGGACAACTATGGCTACACCTTC
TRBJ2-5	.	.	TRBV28	CASSLDSPQETQYF	TGTGCCAGCAGTTTAGACAGTCCTCAAGAGACCCAGTACTTC
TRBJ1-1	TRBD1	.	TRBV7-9	CASSGSITGETEAFF	TGTGCCAGCAGCGGGTCTATTACAGGGGAAACTGAAGCTTTCTTT
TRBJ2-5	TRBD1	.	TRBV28	CASSLRDRGLGETQYF	TGTGCCAGCAGTTTACGGGACAGGGGGCTGGGGGAGACCCAGTACTTC